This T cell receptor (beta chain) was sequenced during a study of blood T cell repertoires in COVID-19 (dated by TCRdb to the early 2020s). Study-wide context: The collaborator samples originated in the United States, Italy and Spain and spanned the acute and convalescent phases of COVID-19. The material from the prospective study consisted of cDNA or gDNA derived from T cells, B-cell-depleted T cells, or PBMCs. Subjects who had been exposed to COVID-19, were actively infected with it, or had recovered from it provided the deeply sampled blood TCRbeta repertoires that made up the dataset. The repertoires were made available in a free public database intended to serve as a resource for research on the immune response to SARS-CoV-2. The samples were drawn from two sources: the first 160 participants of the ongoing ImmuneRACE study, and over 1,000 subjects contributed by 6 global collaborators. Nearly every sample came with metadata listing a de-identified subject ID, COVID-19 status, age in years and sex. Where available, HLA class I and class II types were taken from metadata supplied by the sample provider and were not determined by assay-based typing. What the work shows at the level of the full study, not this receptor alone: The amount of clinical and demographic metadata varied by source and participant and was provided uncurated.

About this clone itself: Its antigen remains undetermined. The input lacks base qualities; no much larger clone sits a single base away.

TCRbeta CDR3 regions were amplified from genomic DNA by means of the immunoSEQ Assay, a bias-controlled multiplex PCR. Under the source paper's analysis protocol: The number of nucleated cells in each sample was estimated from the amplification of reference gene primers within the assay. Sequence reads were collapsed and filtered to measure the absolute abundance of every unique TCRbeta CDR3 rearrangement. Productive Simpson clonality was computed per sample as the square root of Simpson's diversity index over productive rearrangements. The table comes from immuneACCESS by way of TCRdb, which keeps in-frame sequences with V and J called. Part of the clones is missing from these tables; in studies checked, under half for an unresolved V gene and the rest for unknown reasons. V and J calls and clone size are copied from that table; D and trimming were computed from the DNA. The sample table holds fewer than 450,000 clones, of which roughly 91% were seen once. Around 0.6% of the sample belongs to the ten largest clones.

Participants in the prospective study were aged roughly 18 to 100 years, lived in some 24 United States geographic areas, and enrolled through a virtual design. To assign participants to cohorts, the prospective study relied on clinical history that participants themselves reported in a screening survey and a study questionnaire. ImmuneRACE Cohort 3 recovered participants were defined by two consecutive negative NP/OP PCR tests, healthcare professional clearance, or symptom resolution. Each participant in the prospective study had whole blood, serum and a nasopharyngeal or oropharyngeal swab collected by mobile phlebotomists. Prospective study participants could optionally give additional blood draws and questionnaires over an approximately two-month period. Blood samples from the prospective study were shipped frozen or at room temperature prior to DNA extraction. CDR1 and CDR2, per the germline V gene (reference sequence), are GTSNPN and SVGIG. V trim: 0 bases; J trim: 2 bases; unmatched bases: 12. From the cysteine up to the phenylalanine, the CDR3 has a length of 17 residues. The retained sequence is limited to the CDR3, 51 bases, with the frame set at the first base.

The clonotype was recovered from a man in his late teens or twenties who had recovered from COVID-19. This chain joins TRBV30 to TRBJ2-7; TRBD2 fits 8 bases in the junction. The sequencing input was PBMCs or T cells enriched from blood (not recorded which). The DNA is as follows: TGTGCCTGGAGTGTACTTTCTTGGAGTAGCGGGGCCTACGAGCAGTACTTC. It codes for CAWSVLSWSSGAYEQYF.